A selection of T cell receptor beta chains follows, all from one sample in a study of T cell responses to AZD1222 COVID-19 vaccine. The protocol was immunoSEQ multiplex PCR, while the TCRdb copy is restricted to in-frame clones and leaves out a portion. This sample yields 150,000 or so clones, of which around 93% are seen a single time; roughly 3.8% belongs to the top ten. The specimen was peripheral blood, collected 28 days after the second AZD1222 dose. The origin of the receptors is an adult who received the AZD1222 COVID-19 vaccine. Both conserved end residues are part of each CDR3. A D gene is named only where the DNA matches it firmly. Clone size is stated in some rows and not others, as once, few, many or a class when expanded.

cdr3_aa: CASSLAMGPGGGNEQFF; cdr3_nt: TGTGCCAGCAGCTTAGCGATGGGGCCGGGGGGGGGAAATGAGCAGTTCTTC; clone_size: .; j_call: TRBJ2-1; v_call: TRBV7-9; d_call: TRBD2; cdr3_length: 17
cdr3_aa: CASHEDANTGELFF; cdr3_nt: TGTGCCTCCCACGAGGATGCAAACACCGGGGAGCTGTTTTTT; clone_size: .; j_call: TRBJ2-2; v_call: TRBV30; d_call: .; cdr3_length: 14
cdr3_aa: CASSLVGGYGYTF; cdr3_nt: TGTGCCAGCAGCCTCGTTGGAGGCTATGGCTACACCTTC; clone_size: .; j_call: TRBJ1-2; v_call: TRBV27; d_call: .; cdr3_length: 13
cdr3_aa: CASSYSPERQYF; cdr3_nt: TGTGCCAGCAGTTACTCTCCAGAGCGGCAGTACTTC; clone_size: .; j_call: TRBJ2-7; v_call: TRBV6-5; d_call: .; cdr3_length: 12
cdr3_aa: CASSRPRTGAGYGYTF; cdr3_nt: TGTGCCAGCAGCCGCCCCCGGACAGGGGCAGGCTATGGCTACACCTTC; clone_size: .; j_call: TRBJ1-2; v_call: TRBV5-6; d_call: TRBD1; cdr3_length: 16
cdr3_aa: CASSLAMGIDEQFF; cdr3_nt: TGCGCCAGCAGCTTGGCCATGGGGATAGATGAGCAGTTCTTC; clone_size: .; j_call: TRBJ2-1; v_call: TRBV5-1; d_call: .; cdr3_length: 14
cdr3_aa: CASSLRDTEAFF; cdr3_nt: TGTGCCAGCAGCTTACGGGACACTGAAGCTTTCTTT; clone_size: .; j_call: TRBJ1-1; v_call: TRBV5-6; d_call: .; cdr3_length: 12
cdr3_aa: CASSWDPYNEQFF; cdr3_nt: TGTGCCAGCAGTTGGGACCCCTACAATGAGCAGTTCTTC; clone_size: .; j_call: TRBJ2-1; v_call: TRBV6-5; d_call: .; cdr3_length: 13
cdr3_aa: CASSLEVAGVGDTQYF; cdr3_nt: TGCGCCAGCAGCTTGGAGGTAGCGGGAGTAGGGGATACGCAGTATTTT; clone_size: .; j_call: TRBJ2-3; v_call: TRBV5-1; d_call: TRBD2; cdr3_length: 16
cdr3_aa: CASSQGVGQPQHF; cdr3_nt: TGTGCCAGCAGCCAAGGGGTTGGGCAGCCCCAGCATTTT; clone_size: .; j_call: TRBJ1-5; v_call: TRBV3-1/TRBV3-2; d_call: .; cdr3_length: 13
cdr3_aa: CASSLTGGVNTEAFF; cdr3_nt: TGCGCCAGCAGCTTGACAGGGGGCGTGAACACTGAAGCTTTCTTT; clone_size: .; j_call: TRBJ1-1; v_call: TRBV5-1; d_call: TRBD1; cdr3_length: 15
cdr3_aa: CASGNLNRTGGNQPQHF; cdr3_nt: TGTGCCAGCGGAAACCTGAATCGGACAGGGGGAAATCAGCCCCAGCATTTT; clone_size: .; j_call: TRBJ1-5; v_call: TRBV5-6; d_call: TRBD1; cdr3_length: 17
cdr3_aa: CASSYSASGSLDEQFF; cdr3_nt: TGTGCCAGCAGTTACTCGGCTAGCGGGAGTTTAGATGAGCAGTTCTTC; clone_size: .; j_call: TRBJ2-1; v_call: TRBV6-5; d_call: TRBD2; cdr3_length: 16
cdr3_aa: CAWSKPRGSGIMGNQPQHF; cdr3_nt: TGTGCCTGGAGCAAACCCAGGGGGAGTGGGATAATGGGCAATCAGCCCCAGCATTTT; clone_size: few; j_call: TRBJ1-5; v_call: TRBV30; d_call: TRBD1; cdr3_length: 19
cdr3_aa: CSVEELAGHGYTF; cdr3_nt: TGCAGCGTTGAAGAGCTGGCAGGACATGGCTACACCTTC; clone_size: .; j_call: TRBJ1-2; v_call: TRBV29-1; d_call: .; cdr3_length: 13
cdr3_aa: CASSLTGGRAFF; cdr3_nt: TGTGCCAGCAGCCTAACAGGGGGCAGAGCTTTCTTT; clone_size: .; j_call: TRBJ1-1; v_call: TRBV5-8; d_call: TRBD1; cdr3_length: 12
cdr3_aa: CASRVDSYTF; cdr3_nt: TGTGCCAGCAGAGTTGATTCCTACACCTTC; clone_size: .; j_call: TRBJ1-2; v_call: TRBV6-6; d_call: .; cdr3_length: 10
cdr3_aa: CASRDGGWSGDQPQHF; cdr3_nt: TGTGCCAGCAGGGATGGAGGTTGGTCAGGGGATCAGCCCCAGCATTTT; clone_size: .; j_call: TRBJ1-5; v_call: TRBV28; d_call: .; cdr3_length: 16
cdr3_aa: CASSQDPQGSGATNEKLFF; cdr3_nt: TGCGCCAGCAGCCAAGACCCCCAGGGGTCGGGCGCAACTAATGAAAAACTGTTTTTT; clone_size: .; j_call: TRBJ1-4; v_call: TRBV4-1; d_call: .; cdr3_length: 19
cdr3_aa: CASSADSPSSYNSPLHF; cdr3_nt: TGTGCCAGCAGCGCGGACAGCCCTAGCTCCTATAATTCACCCCTCCACTTT; clone_size: .; j_call: TRBJ1-6; v_call: TRBV5-4; d_call: .; cdr3_length: 17
cdr3_aa: CASSLGQPTYEQYF; cdr3_nt: TGCGCCAGCAGCTTGGGACAGCCGACCTACGAGCAGTACTTC; clone_size: once; j_call: TRBJ2-7; v_call: TRBV5-1; d_call: .; cdr3_length: 14
cdr3_aa: CASRPGGGQPQHF; cdr3_nt: TGTGCCAGCCGCCCCGGTGGAGGGCAGCCCCAGCATTTT; clone_size: .; j_call: TRBJ1-5; v_call: TRBV28; d_call: .; cdr3_length: 13
cdr3_aa: CASSDLDRAGQETQYF; cdr3_nt: TGTGCCAGCAGCGACTTAGACAGGGCGGGCCAAGAGACCCAGTACTTC; clone_size: .; j_call: TRBJ2-5; v_call: TRBV7-9; d_call: TRBD1; cdr3_length: 16
cdr3_aa: CASSFGISGEDEKLFF; cdr3_nt: TGTGCCAGCAGCTTCGGGATCTCAGGGGAGGATGAAAAACTGTTTTTT; clone_size: .; j_call: TRBJ1-4; v_call: TRBV5-4; d_call: .; cdr3_length: 16
cdr3_aa: CASSVLAGGLDTQYF; cdr3_nt: TGTGCCAGCAGCGTGCTAGCGGGGGGGTTAGATACGCAGTATTTT; clone_size: .; j_call: TRBJ2-3; v_call: TRBV11-2; d_call: TRBD2; cdr3_length: 15
cdr3_aa: CASSEGIPGQVGGFF; cdr3_nt: TGTGCCAGCAGTGAAGGAATTCCGGGACAGGTCGGTGGGTTCTTC; clone_size: .; j_call: TRBJ2-1; v_call: TRBV6-1; d_call: TRBD1; cdr3_length: 15
cdr3_aa: CASSEAGPPFSPLHF; cdr3_nt: TGTGCCAGCAGTGAAGCGGGACCACCCTTTTCACCCCTCCACTTT; clone_size: once; j_call: TRBJ1-6; v_call: TRBV6-1; d_call: .; cdr3_length: 15
cdr3_aa: CASRTPGTDTQYF; cdr3_nt: TGTGCCAGCAGAACACCGGGGACAGATACGCAGTATTTT; clone_size: .; j_call: TRBJ2-3; v_call: TRBV6-5; d_call: .; cdr3_length: 13